This passage covers 21 T cell receptor beta chains from one sample sequenced in a study of blood T cell repertoires in COVID-19. The data were produced by immunoSEQ multiplex PCR, yet TCRdb's version contains in-frame clones alone and is incomplete. The sample shows over 70,000 clones, more than 80% of them seen only once. The sequencing input was peripheral blood. The source is a woman in her 70s with acute or convalescent COVID-19.

The chain combines TRBV3-1 (or the pseudogene TRBV3-2) with TRBJ2-5; D may be TRBD1 (8 bases). The CDR3 runs 15 residues. CDR1 is LGHDT and CDR2 is YNNKEL in the germline V gene (reference sequence). Trimming shortened V by 4 bases and J by 5 bases, and 17 bases separated the two germline ends. Written as DNA, the CDR3 is TGTGCCAGCAGCCCCGACAGGGGAGGGTGGGAGACCCAGTACTTC. As protein: CASSPDRGGWETQYF.

The chain uses TRBV5-4 and TRBJ2-7, with 8 nucleotides matching TRBD2. J was trimmed by 6 bases and V by 4 bases; bases with no gene match: 21. The CDR3 totals 18 residues. Germline CDR1 SGHNT, CDR2 YYREEE (reference sequence). CDR3 sequence reads: CASSPGGGTSSLLSEQYF. The DNA of the CDR3 is TGTGCCAGCAGCCCAGGCGGGGGGACTAGTTCCCTCTTAAGCGAGCAGTACTTC.

The chain joins TRBV6-5 to TRBJ2-7, with 12 bases lining up with TRBD2. Germline CDR1 MNHEY, CDR2 SVGAGI. The V gene end was trimmed by 6 bases and the J gene end by 5 bases; junction bases not matched to a gene: 5. CDR3 length equals 14 residues. The CDR3 sequence: CASRLAGGFDEQYF. The CDR3 DNA reads as TGTGCCAGCAGACTAGCGGGAGGATTTGACGAGCAGTACTTC.

The CDR3 bases are TGTGCCAGTAGTCGGTCGAGGCAGGGGGCGGGCGGGGAGCTGTTTTTT. Residues: CASSRSRQGAGGELFF. J is TRBJ2-2 and V is TRBV19, with 8 bases matching TRBD1. This CDR3 comprises 16 residues. The germline V gene encodes CDR1 LNHDA and CDR2 SQIVND (reference sequence). The junction had 12 bases not matched to a gene; V was cut back by 5 bases and J by 7 bases.

The rearrangement links TRBV6-1 to TRBJ1-5; TRBD1 matches 7 bases. The J segment lost 7 bases and the V segment lost 2 bases, leaving 2 bases of the junction unmatched. The CDR3 extends over 13 amino acids. Per germline, CDR1 MNHNS and CDR2 SASEGT. This CDR3 reads CASSEIGGQPQHF. The CDR3 DNA follows: TGTGCCAGCAGTGAAATAGGGGGCCAGCCCCAGCATTTT.

The CDR3 sequence is CASSQDTRGANTGELFF. The CDR3 coding sequence is TGCGCCAGCAGCCAAGATACCCGGGGAGCGAACACCGGGGAGCTGTTTTTT. The chain combines TRBV4-1 with TRBJ2-2; TRBD2 might be the D (5 bases). Germline V gives CDR1 MGHRA, CDR2 YSYEKL. V was trimmed by 0 bases and J by 0 bases, leaving 11 bases between them. The CDR3 has 17 amino acids.

Here the CDR3 reads CASGSASGGYEQYF. The CDR3 DNA is TGTGCCAGCGGATCCGCTTCGGGGGGATACGAGCAGTACTTC. V usage is TRBV6-5 and J usage is TRBJ2-7; 7 nucleotides match TRBD2. J gave up 4 bases and V 8 bases, and 11 bases lay outside the gene matches. Germline CDR1 is MNHEY and CDR2 is SVGAGI. The CDR3 is 14 residues long.

This clone was seen just once. This chain joins TRBV9 and TRBJ2-2; the match to TRBD2 covers 14 bases. CDR3 length equals 17 residues. Per the germline V gene, CDR1 is SGDLS and CDR2 is YYNGEE. J lost 5 bases, V lost 3 bases, and 6 bases had no gene match. The CDR3 bases are TGTGCCAGCAGCGCGACTAGCGGGAGGGCGAGGACCGGGGAGCTGTTTTTT. It codes for CASSATSGRARTGELFF.

The chain couples TRBV7-8 to TRBJ1-2, with D unclear. Germline-derived CDR1 and CDR2 are SGHVS and FQNEAQ. V shed 4 bases and J shed 4 bases, with 10 bases lying between them. This CDR3 contains 13 residues. The CDR3 region has the DNA TGTGCCAGCAGCTCCTCAGAGGTCTATGGCTACACCTTC. Amino acids: CASSSSEVYGYTF.

This clone was counted once. The chain couples TRBV15 to TRBJ1-1; D not resolved. The V gene's germline CDR1 is LNHNV and CDR2 YYDKDF (reference sequence). V was clipped by 3 bases and J by 2 bases, with 10 bases between them. CDR3 length: 14 amino acids. The CDR3 nucleotides read TGTGCCACCAGCAGGGGTGCGGGAAACACTGAAGCTTTCTTT. Translation gives CATSRGAGNTEAFF.

The chain employs TRBV3-1 (or the pseudogene TRBV3-2) and TRBJ1-1, with D perhaps matching TRBD1 (6 bases). The CDR3 sequence is 14 residues long. Germline V CDR1 and CDR2: LGHDT, YNNKEL (reference sequence). The V gene lost 5 bases and the J gene lost 4 bases, with 14 bases spanning the gap. The CDR3 loop reads CASSFRGGGTEAFF. CDR3 nucleotide sequence: TGTGCCAGCAGCTTTAGGGGGGGAGGCACTGAAGCTTTCTTT.

The chain joins TRBV19 to TRBJ1-5; no reliable D call. Germline V gives CDR1 LNHDA, CDR2 SQIVND (reference sequence). Between the trimmed V and J ends, which lost 5 bases and 6 bases, there was a span of 8 bases. The CDR3 covers 12 residues. As DNA, the CDR3 is TGTGCCAGTAGTGCTATAAGTCAGCCCCAGCATTTT. It specifies CASSAISQPQHF.

The V and J genes are TRBV15 and TRBJ2-1; D is perhaps TRBD1 (5 bases). CDR3 length equals 12 residues. The germline V and J ends were trimmed by 9 bases and 1 base, with 7 bases remaining between them. Germline V gene data show CDR1 as LNHNV and CDR2 as YYDKDF (reference sequence). The CDR3 DNA follows: TGTGCCACAGGGGTATCCTACAATGAGCAGTTCTTC. Residues: CATGVSYNEQFF.

The chain combines TRBV7-6 with TRBJ1-5; TRBD1 might be the D (6 bases). The CDR3 spans 13 residues. Trimming stripped 7 bases from V and 4 bases from J, with 11 bases between. CDR1 SGHVS and CDR2 FNYEAQ come from the germline V gene. CDR3 amino acids: CASKQGPNQPQHF. In DNA form, the CDR3 reads TGTGCCAGCAAACAGGGCCCTAATCAGCCCCAGCATTTT.

This chain joins TRBV19 and TRBJ1-1; perhaps TRBD1 as D (5 bases). The germline V and J ends were trimmed by 4 bases and 4 bases, with 16 bases remaining between them. This CDR3 spans 15 amino acids. Germline V lookup: CDR1 LNHDA, CDR2 SQIVND (reference sequence). The CDR3 is CASSNRIGGGTEAFF. The CDR3 DNA reads TGTGCCAGTAGTAATCGGATTGGGGGAGGCACTGAAGCTTTCTTT. The whole variable domain, filled in from reference TRBV19 and TRBJ1-1, reads DGGITQSPKYLFRKEGQNVTLSCEQNLNHDAMYWYRQDPGQGLRLIYYSQIVNDFQKGDIAEGYSVSREKKESFPLTVTSAQKNPTAFYLCASSNRIGGGTEAFFGQGTRLTVV.

V is TRBV30 and J is TRBJ2-2, with 12 bases lining up with TRBD2. V gave up 3 bases and J gave up 4 bases; unmatched junction bases: 0. CDR1 is GTSNPN, CDR2 SVGIG, per germline (reference sequence). This CDR3 comprises 14 residues. CDR3 nucleotide sequence: TGTGCCTGGAGACTAGCGGGGGGCACCGGGGAGCTGTTTTTT. Its translation is CAWRLAGGTGELFF.

The rearrangement joins TRBV4-2 to TRBJ2-4, with 8 bases that match TRBD2. The length of the CDR3 is 17 residues. V was pared by 3 bases and J by 7 bases, with 14 bases of the junction left unmatched. Germline loops: CDR1 LGHNA, CDR2 YNFKEQ. In DNA, the CDR3 is TGTGCCAGCAGCCAGCAACTCGGACGGGGGGGCCAGAACATTCAGTACTTC. Protein product: CASSQQLGRGGQNIQYF.

This chain connects TRBV7-9 to TRBJ2-1, with D possibly matching TRBD1 (6 bases). V was shortened by 4 bases and J by 15 bases, with 16 bases between the two germline ends. This CDR3 is built from 12 residues. Germline CDR1 SEHNR, CDR2 FQNEAQ (reference sequence). In nucleotides, the CDR3 is TGTGCCAGCAGCTCCTACAGGGACCTTTGGTTCTTC. As protein: CASSSYRDLWFF.

This sequence joins TRBV19 and TRBJ2-1, with D perhaps TRBD1 (6 bases). The length of the CDR3 is 15 residues. The V gene's germline CDR1 is LNHDA and CDR2 SQIVND (reference sequence). The ends were cut back, 6 bases at V and 0 bases at J, with 12 bases in the middle. The CDR3 loop is CASREDRSSYNEQFF. In DNA, the CDR3 is TGTGCCAGTAGGGAAGACAGGAGCTCCTACAATGAGCAGTTCTTC. Combining the CDR3 with reference TRBV19 and TRBJ2-1 gives the whole variable domain DGGITQSPKYLFRKEGQNVTLSCEQNLNHDAMYWYRQDPGQGLRLIYYSQIVNDFQKGDIAEGYSVSREKKESFPLTVTSAQKNPTAFYLCASREDRSSYNEQFFGPGTRLTVL.

The sample holds one count of this clone. The gene calls are TRBV3-1 (or the pseudogene TRBV3-2) and TRBJ2-7; D is perhaps TRBD1 (5 bases). This CDR3 spans 13 amino acids. V was shortened by 5 bases and J by 3 bases, with 11 bases between the two germline ends. The germline V gene encodes CDR1 LGHDT and CDR2 YNNKEL (reference sequence). DNA of the CDR3: TGTGCCAGCAGCTTAGGACAAAGCTACGAGCAGTACTTC. As protein: CASSLGQSYEQYF.

The V and J genes are TRBV2 and TRBJ2-7; possible D gene TRBD1, 6 bases. V lost 5 bases, J lost 3 bases, and 11 bases lay in between. Germline CDR1 and CDR2: SNHLY and FYNNEI. This CDR3 contains 13 residues. In DNA form, the CDR3 reads TGTGCCAGCAGTTCACAGGGTATCTACGAGCAGTACTTC. Protein product: CASSSQGIYEQYF.